The 20 T cell receptor beta chains listed next were all sequenced from one sample in a study of PD-L1 blockade in urothelial cancer. TCRdb's table, derived via immunoSEQ multiplex PCR, lists solely in-frame clones and lacks some. The repertoire holds about 40,000 clones, with about four fifths as singletons. The starting material was PBMCs, obtained around atezolizumab (anti-PD-L1) treatment. These receptors were collected from a man in his 60s with urothelial cancer.

V is TRBV5-4 and J is TRBJ1-2; D possibly corresponds to TRBD1 (5 bases). The germline gives CDR1 SGHNT, CDR2 YYREEE (reference sequence). Trimming removed 4 bases at V and 7 bases at J, with 14 bases between. CDR3 length equals 13 residues. The CDR3 sequence is CASSRDSGSGYTF. The CDR3 nucleotides read TGTGCCAGCAGCCGGGACTCAGGCAGTGGCTACACCTTC.

As regards this clone: The junction differs from germline at one of its ends, possibly a read error. This rearrangement joins TRBV2 to TRBJ1-5; D uncertain. Germline V gives CDR1 SNHLY, CDR2 FYNNEI. The CDR3 length is 14 residues. The CDR3 here is CASSGQALRQPQHF. CDR3 nucleotides: TGTGCCAGTAGTGGGCAGGCCCTACGTCAGCCCCAGCATTTT.

This clone was seen only a few times. This chain uses TRBV18 with TRBJ1-4, with TRBD1 matching 8 bases. The V segment lost 4 bases and the J segment 3 bases; nucleotides outside the gene matches: 1. The germline V gene encodes CDR1 KGHSH and CDR2 LQKENI. The CDR3 consists of 14 residues. The CDR3 bases are TGTGCCAGCTCACTGGGACAGGCTAATGAAAAACTGTTTTTT. Protein: CASSLGQANEKLFF.

A single count supports this clone. The chain couples TRBV11-2 to TRBJ2-4; TRBD2 matches 10 bases. CDR3 length equals 15 residues. Germline trimming cut 10 bases from V and 3 bases from J; bases unmatched to any gene: 9. Germline CDR1 SGHAT, CDR2 FQNNGV. The CDR3, as DNA: TGTGCCACCACTAGCGGGACGACGGGCAAAAACATTCAGTACTTC. This encodes CATTSGTTGKNIQYF.

The V and J genes are TRBV28 and TRBJ2-1, with D possibly TRBD1 on 5 matching bases. Per the germline V gene, CDR1 is MDHEN and CDR2 is SYDVKM. The CDR3 length is 14 residues. The V gene lost 5 bases and the J gene lost 9 bases, with 17 bases spanning the gap. CDR3 sequence (DNA): TGTGCCAGCAGTCACCTCAGGGTGGGTAGTGAGCAGTTCTTC. This translates into CASSHLRVGSEQFF.

V gene TRBV5-1 combines with J gene TRBJ1-1; a weak D match, TRBD1 (5 bases). CDR1 SGHRS and CDR2 YFSETQ come from the germline V gene. The V end lost 4 bases, the J end lost 4 bases, and 17 bases lay between the germline ends. The CDR3 consists of 15 residues. The CDR3 reads CASSGREGLGTEAFF. The CDR3 DNA follows: TGCGCCAGCAGCGGCCGGGAGGGGCTCGGCACTGAAGCTTTCTTT.

The CDR3 nucleotides read TGTGCCAGCAGGCCAGGGTCTGCTAATGAAAAACTGTTTTTT. Translating gives CASRPGSANEKLFF. The rearrangement links TRBV6-1 to TRBJ1-4, with D perhaps matching TRBD1 (5 bases). This CDR3 spans 14 amino acids. Germline V lookup: CDR1 MNHNS, CDR2 SASEGT. V lost 6 bases to trimming and J lost 3 bases, with 11 bases between them.

This clone was observed a single time. This chain connects TRBV5-8 to TRBJ2-2; maybe TRBD2 (5 bases). V lost 4 bases and J lost 2, with 15 bases in between. This CDR3 has 16 amino acids. Germline CDR1 and CDR2: SGHTS and YDEGEE. CDR3 in amino acids: CASSNQPGVNTGELFF. The CDR3 DNA reads TGTGCCAGCAGCAACCAACCCGGGGTTAACACCGGGGAGCTGTTTTTT.

This clone came up a few times. The chain employs TRBV5-4 and TRBJ2-2; 8 bases line up with TRBD2. Looked up from germline, CDR1 is SGHNT and CDR2 is YYREEE (reference sequence). Trimming cost V 0 bases and J 1 base; bases outside gene matches: 5. The CDR3 contains 17 residues. The CDR3 is CASSLAGRGVNTGELFF. The CDR3 nucleotides read TGTGCCAGCAGCTTGGCGGGGCGGGGGGTGAACACCGGGGAGCTGTTTTTT.

The V and J genes are TRBV7-2 and TRBJ2-1; 10 bases line up with TRBD2. The V gene end was trimmed by 5 bases and the J gene end by 4 bases; junction bases not matched to a gene: 5. Germline CDR1 reads SGHTA; CDR2 reads FQGNSA. The CDR3 has 15 residues. The CDR3 DNA follows: TGTGCCAGCAGCCCAGCGGGAGGGACATACAATGAGCAGTTCTTC. It is translated as CASSPAGGTYNEQFF.

V and J are TRBV10-1 and TRBJ2-5; 11 bases line up with TRBD2. V shed 6 bases and J 1 base; nucleotides not matched to a gene: 4. This CDR3 is 15 amino acids long. Germline CDR1 is WNHNN and CDR2 is SYGVQD (reference sequence). CDR3 DNA sequence: TGCGCCAGCAGCCAGGGACTAGCGGTCCAAGAGACCCAGTACTTC. It specifies CASSQGLAVQETQYF.

The chain couples TRBV7-2 to TRBJ1-5; TRBD1 matches 10 bases. V shed 5 bases and J 4 bases; nucleotides not matched to a gene: 5. CDR1 SGHTA and CDR2 FQGNSA come from the germline V gene. This CDR3 region has 15 residues. CDR3 nucleotides: TGTGCCAGCAGCCCCGGGACAGGGGAAAATCAGCCCCAGCATTTT. Translated, it gives CASSPGTGENQPQHF.

The CDR3 is CASSSRYREGELFF. The CDR3 DNA is TGTGCCAGCAGTTCCCGATATCGCGAAGGGGAGCTGTTTTTT. The chain recombines TRBV28 with TRBJ2-2; D gene unclear. The V and J ends lost 4 bases and 8 bases respectively, with 14 bases between them. The length of the CDR3 is 14 residues. The V gene's germline CDR1 is MDHEN and CDR2 SYDVKM.

V and J are TRBV28 and TRBJ2-7; possibly TRBD1 for D (6 bases). The length of the CDR3 is 13 residues. Germline CDR1 is MDHEN and CDR2 is SYDVKM. The V and J ends lost 3 bases and 0 bases respectively, with 6 bases between them. The CDR3 nucleotides are TGTGCCAGCAGTTTGGACAGCTCCTACGAGCAGTACTTC. Translation: CASSLDSSYEQYF.

This chain joins TRBV28 and TRBJ2-7; the match to TRBD2 covers 9 bases. CDR1 MDHEN and CDR2 SYDVKM come from the germline V gene. This CDR3 region has 14 residues. V lost 7 bases to trimming and J lost 12 bases; unmatched junction nucleotides: 16. The CDR3 loop reads CASKPGTSSSMWYF. Written as DNA, the CDR3 is TGTGCCAGCAAACCCGGGACTAGCAGTTCGATGTGGTACTTC.

This chain uses TRBV5-1 with TRBJ2-3, with 7 bases identical to TRBD2. Germline loops: CDR1 SGHRS, CDR2 YFSETQ. This CDR3 is 14 amino acids long. The V gene end was trimmed by 0 bases and the J gene end by 4 bases; junction bases not matched to a gene: 2. CDR3 in amino acids: CASSLAGRSDTQYF. For the CDR3, the DNA is TGCGCCAGCAGCTTGGCCGGGAGGTCAGATACGCAGTATTTT.

The chain employs TRBV5-4 and TRBJ2-7, with 10 bases lining up with TRBD2. This CDR3 spans 17 amino acids. Germline assignment: CDR1 SGHNT and CDR2 YYREEE (reference sequence). V was clipped by 0 bases and J by 4 bases; unmatched bases: 10. The CDR3 is CASSLGLAGVGGYEQYF. In DNA, the CDR3 is TGTGCCAGCAGCTTGGGGCTAGCGGGAGTCGGGGGATACGAGCAGTACTTC. The variable domain in full, completed from reference TRBV5-4 and TRBJ2-7, reads ETGVTQSPTHLIKTRGQQVTLRCSSQSGHNTVSWYQQALGQGPQFIFQYYREEENGRGNFPPRFSGLQFPNYSSELNVNALELDDSALYLCASSLGLAGVGGYEQYFGPGTRLTVT.

The chain recombines TRBV11-2 with TRBJ1-1; 7 bases are a match to TRBD1. Germline values: CDR1 SGHAT, CDR2 FQNNGV. V was clipped by 5 bases and J by 0 bases; unmatched bases: 6. The CDR3 runs 15 residues. The CDR3 sequence: CASSPRQGMNTEAFF. CDR3 sequence (DNA): TGTGCCAGCAGCCCCCGACAGGGCATGAACACTGAAGCTTTCTTT.

This rearrangement joins TRBV5-6 to TRBJ1-5; D is ambiguous. The germline V gene encodes CDR1 SGHDT and CDR2 YYEEEE. The CDR3 sequence is 13 residues long. Trimming removed 2 bases from V and 2 bases from J, with 5 bases in between. CDR3 nucleotide sequence: TGTGCCAGCAGCTTCCAGGGCAATCAGCCCCAGCATTTT. Amino acids: CASSFQGNQPQHF.

This clone was observed a handful of times. The gene calls are TRBV7-2 and TRBJ1-6; TRBD1 agrees at 8 bases. V lost 5 bases, J lost 7 bases, and 4 bases stayed unmatched. The CDR3 consists of 14 residues. CDR1 is SGHTA, CDR2 FQGNSA, per germline. This CDR3 is CASSTGTGNSPLHF. DNA of the CDR3: TGTGCCAGCAGCACCGGGACAGGAAATTCACCCCTCCACTTT.